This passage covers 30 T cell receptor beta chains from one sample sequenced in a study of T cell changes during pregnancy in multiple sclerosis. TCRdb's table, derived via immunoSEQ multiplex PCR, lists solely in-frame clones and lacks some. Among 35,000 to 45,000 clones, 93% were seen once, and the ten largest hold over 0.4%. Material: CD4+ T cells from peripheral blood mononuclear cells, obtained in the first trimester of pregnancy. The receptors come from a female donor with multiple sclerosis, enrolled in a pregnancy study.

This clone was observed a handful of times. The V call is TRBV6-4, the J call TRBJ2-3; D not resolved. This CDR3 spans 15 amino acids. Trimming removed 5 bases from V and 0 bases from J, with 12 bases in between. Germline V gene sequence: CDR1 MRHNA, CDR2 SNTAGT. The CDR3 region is CASSLTTTSTDTQYF. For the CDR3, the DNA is TGTGCCAGCAGTCTAACAACGACTAGCACAGATACGCAGTATTTT.

As DNA, the CDR3 is TGCAGTGCTAGAGCGTTATACGAGCAGTACTTC. It translates to CSARALYEQYF. This chain links TRBV20-1 with TRBJ2-7; no definite D call. The CDR3 is 11 amino acids. The germline V and J ends were trimmed by 1 base and 4 bases, with 5 bases remaining between them. Germline lookup yields CDR1 DFQATT and CDR2 SNEGSKA (reference sequence).

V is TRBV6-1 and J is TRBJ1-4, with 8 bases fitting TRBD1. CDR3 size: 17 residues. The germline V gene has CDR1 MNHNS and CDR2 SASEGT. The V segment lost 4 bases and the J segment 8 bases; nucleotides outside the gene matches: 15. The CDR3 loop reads CASSAGDRPMRGEKLFF. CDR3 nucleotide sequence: TGTGCCAGCAGTGCGGGGGACAGGCCGATGAGAGGAGAAAAACTGTTTTTT.

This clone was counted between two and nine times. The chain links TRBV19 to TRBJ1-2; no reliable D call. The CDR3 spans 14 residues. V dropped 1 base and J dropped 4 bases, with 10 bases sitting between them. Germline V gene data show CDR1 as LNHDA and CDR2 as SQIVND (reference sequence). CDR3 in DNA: TGTGCCAGTAGTATAGTTGGGCTTTCCTATGGCTACACCTTC. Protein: CASSIVGLSYGYTF.

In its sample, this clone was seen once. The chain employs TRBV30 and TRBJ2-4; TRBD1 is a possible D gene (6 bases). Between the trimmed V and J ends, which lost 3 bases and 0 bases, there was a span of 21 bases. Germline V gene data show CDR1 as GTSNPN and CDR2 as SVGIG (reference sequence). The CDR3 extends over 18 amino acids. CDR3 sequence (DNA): TGTGCCTGGAGCTTTGACAGGCAACCCTCTCTAGCCAAAAACATTCAGTACTTC. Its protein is CAWSFDRQPSLAKNIQYF.

The CDR3 loop is CASKGSGHSYNEQFF. CDR3 DNA sequence: TGCGCCAGCAAGGGTAGCGGTCACTCCTACAATGAGCAGTTCTTC. The chain links TRBV5-1 to TRBJ2-1, with D maybe TRBD2 (6 bases). The V gene's germline CDR1 is SGHRS and CDR2 YFSETQ. Trimming cost V 6 bases and J 0 bases, with 13 bases left between them. This CDR3 has 15 amino acids.

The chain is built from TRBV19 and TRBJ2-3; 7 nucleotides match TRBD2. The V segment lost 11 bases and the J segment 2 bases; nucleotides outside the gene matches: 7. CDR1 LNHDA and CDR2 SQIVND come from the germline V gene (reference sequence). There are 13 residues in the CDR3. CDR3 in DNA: TGTGCCTGCCGGGGGGAGCACACAGATACGCAGTATTTT. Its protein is CACRGEHTDTQYF. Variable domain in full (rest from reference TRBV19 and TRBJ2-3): DGGITQSPKYLFRKEGQNVTLSCEQNLNHDAMYWYRQDPGQGLRLIYYSQIVNDFQKGDIAEGYSVSREKKESFPLTVTSAQKNPTAFYLCACRGEHTDTQYFGPGTRLTVL.

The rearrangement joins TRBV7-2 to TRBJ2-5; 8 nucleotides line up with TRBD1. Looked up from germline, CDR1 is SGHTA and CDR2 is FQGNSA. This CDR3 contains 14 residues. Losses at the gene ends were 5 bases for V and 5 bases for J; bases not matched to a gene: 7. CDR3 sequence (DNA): TGTGCCAGCAGCCCAGGCAGGGGGCGGGAGACCCAGTACTTC. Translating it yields CASSPGRGRETQYF.

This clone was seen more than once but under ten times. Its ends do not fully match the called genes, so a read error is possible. DNA of the CDR3: TGTGCCAGCAGTGAACAGCCAAGGCGGGAGGGCTCCCACGAGCAGTACTTC. This sequence encodes CASSEQPRREGSHEQYF. The chain links TRBV6-1 to TRBJ2-7, with 9 bases lining up with TRBD2. CDR3 length: 17 amino acids. Germline loops: CDR1 MNHNS, CDR2 SASEGT.

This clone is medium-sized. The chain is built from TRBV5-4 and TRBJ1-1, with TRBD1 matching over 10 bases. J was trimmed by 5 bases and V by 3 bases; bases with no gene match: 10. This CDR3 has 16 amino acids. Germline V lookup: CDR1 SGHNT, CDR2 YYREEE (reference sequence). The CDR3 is CASSSRQGARNTEAFF. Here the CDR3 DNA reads TGTGCCAGCAGCTCTAGACAGGGGGCCCGGAATACTGAAGCTTTCTTT.

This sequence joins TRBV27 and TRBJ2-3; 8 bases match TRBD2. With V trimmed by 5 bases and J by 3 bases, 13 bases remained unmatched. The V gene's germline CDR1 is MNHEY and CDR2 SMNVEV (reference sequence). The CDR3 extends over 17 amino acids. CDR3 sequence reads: CASSPQRVAGLTDTQYF. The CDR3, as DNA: TGTGCCAGCAGTCCACAGAGGGTAGCGGGATTGACAGATACGCAGTATTTT.

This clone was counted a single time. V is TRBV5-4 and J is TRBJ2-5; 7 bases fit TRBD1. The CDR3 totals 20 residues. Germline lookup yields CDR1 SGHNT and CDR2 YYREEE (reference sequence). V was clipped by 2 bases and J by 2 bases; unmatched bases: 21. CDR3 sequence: CASSFKLIGRGPYRQETQYF. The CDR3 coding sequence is TGTGCCAGCAGCTTCAAATTGATAGGAAGGGGGCCCTACAGGCAAGAGACCCAGTACTTC.

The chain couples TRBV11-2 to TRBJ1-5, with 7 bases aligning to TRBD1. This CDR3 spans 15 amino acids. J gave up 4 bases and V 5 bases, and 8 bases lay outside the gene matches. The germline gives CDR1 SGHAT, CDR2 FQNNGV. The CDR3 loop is CASSKLTGRNQPQHF. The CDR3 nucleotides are TGTGCCAGCAGCAAGCTGACAGGGAGAAATCAGCCCCAGCATTTT. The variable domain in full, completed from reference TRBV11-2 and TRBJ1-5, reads EAGVAQSPRYKIIEKRQSVAFWCNPISGHATLYWYQQILGQGPKLLIQFQNNGVVDDSQLPKDRFSAERLKGVDSTLKIQPAKLEDSAVYLCASSKLTGRNQPQHFGDGTRLSIL.

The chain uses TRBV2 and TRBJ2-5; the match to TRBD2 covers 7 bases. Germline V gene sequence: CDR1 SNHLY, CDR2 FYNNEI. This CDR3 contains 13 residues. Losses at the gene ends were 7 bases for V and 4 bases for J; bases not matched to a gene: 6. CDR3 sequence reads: CASIGGLAETQYF. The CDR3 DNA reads TGTGCCAGCATCGGGGGGTTGGCAGAGACCCAGTACTTC.

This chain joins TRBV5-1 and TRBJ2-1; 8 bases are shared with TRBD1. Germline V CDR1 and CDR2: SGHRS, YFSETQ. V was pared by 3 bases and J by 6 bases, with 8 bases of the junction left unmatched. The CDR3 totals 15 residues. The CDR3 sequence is CASSSGQGYGNEQFF. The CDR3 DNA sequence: TGCGCCAGCAGCTCCGGACAGGGCTATGGCAATGAGCAGTTCTTC.

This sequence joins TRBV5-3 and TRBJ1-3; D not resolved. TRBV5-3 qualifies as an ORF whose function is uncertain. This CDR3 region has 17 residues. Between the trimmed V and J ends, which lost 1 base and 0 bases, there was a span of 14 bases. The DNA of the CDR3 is TGTGCCAGAAGCTTGTGGAGAGTTAGGTACTCTGGAAACACCATATATTTT. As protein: CARSLWRVRYSGNTIYF.

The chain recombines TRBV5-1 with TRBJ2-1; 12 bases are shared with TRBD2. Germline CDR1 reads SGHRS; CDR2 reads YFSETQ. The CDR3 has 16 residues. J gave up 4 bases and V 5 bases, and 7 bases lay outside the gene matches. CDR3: CASSRLAGEVYNEQFF. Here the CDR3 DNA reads TGCGCCAGCAGTCGACTAGCGGGGGAGGTGTACAATGAGCAGTTCTTC. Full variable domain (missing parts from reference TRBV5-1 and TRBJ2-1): KAGVTQTPRYLIKTRGQQVTLSCSPISGHRSVSWYQQTPGQGLQFLFEYFSETQRNKGNFPGRFSGRQFSNSRSEMNVSTLELGDSALYLCASSRLAGEVYNEQFFGPGTRLTVL.

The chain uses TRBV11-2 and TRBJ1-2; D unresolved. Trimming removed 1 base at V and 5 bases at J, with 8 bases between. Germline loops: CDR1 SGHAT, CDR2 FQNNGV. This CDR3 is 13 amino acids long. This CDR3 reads CASSLGGGYGYTF. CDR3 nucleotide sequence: TGTGCCAGCAGCTTAGGTGGAGGGTATGGCTACACCTTC.

The CDR3 coding sequence is TGTGCCAGCTCACGTCCAGGGGGCTATAATTCACCCCTCCACTTT. It codes for CASSRPGGYNSPLHF. The V and J genes are TRBV18 and TRBJ1-6, with 7 nucleotides matching TRBD1. Per the germline V gene, CDR1 is KGHSH and CDR2 is LQKENI. The CDR3 is made up of 15 amino acids. Trimming removed 4 bases from V and 3 bases from J; junction bases left unmatched: 3.

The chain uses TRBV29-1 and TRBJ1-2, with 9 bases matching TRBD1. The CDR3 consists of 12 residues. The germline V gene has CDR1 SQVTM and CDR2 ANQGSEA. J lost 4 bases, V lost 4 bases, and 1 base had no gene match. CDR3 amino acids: CSVGGQGYGYTF. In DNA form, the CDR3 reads TGCAGCGTTGGGGGACAGGGCTATGGCTACACCTTC.

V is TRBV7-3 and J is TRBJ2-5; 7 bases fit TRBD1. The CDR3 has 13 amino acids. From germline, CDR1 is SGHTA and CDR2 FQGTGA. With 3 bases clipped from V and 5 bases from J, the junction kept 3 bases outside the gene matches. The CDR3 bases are TGTGCCAGCAGCTTTACAGGGGCGGAGACCCAGTACTTC. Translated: CASSFTGAETQYF.

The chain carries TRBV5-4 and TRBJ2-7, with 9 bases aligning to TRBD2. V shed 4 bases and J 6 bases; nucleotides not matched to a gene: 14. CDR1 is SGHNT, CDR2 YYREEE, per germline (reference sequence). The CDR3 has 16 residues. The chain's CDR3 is CASSRPSGAGPGEQYF. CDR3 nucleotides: TGTGCCAGCAGCCGGCCTAGCGGGGCCGGCCCTGGCGAGCAGTACTTC.

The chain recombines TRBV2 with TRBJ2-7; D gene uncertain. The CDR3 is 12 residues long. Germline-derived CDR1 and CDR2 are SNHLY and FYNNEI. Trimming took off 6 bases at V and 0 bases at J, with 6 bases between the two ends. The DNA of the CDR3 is TGTGCCAGCAGGAGAGGCTCCTACGAGCAGTACTTC. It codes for CASRRGSYEQYF.

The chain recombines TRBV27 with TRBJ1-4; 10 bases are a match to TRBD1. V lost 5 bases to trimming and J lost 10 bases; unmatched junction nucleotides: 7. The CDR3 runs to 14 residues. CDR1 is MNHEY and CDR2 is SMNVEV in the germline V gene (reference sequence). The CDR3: CASSPRDRGGKLFF. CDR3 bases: TGTGCCAGCAGTCCAAGGGACAGGGGCGGAAAACTGTTTTTT.

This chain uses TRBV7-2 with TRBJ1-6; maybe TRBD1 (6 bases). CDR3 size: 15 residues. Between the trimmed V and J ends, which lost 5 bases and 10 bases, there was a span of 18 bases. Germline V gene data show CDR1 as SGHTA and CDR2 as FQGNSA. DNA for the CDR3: TGTGCCAGCAGCATAACCGGGACACTGGCCTCACCCCTCCACTTT. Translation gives CASSITGTLASPLHF. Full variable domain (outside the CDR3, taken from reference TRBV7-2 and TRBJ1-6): GAGVSQSPSNKVTEKGKDVELRCDPISGHTALYWYRQSLGQGLEFLIYFQGNSAPDKSGLPSDRFSAERTGGSVSTLTIQRTQQEDSAVYLCASSITGTLASPLHFGNGTRLTVT.

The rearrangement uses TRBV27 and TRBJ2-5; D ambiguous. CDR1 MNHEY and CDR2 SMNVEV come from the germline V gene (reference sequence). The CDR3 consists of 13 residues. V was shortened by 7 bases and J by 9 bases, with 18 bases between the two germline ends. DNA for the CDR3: TGTGCCAGCACCTCACGTAAACTTCGGGCCCAGTACTTC. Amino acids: CASTSRKLRAQYF.

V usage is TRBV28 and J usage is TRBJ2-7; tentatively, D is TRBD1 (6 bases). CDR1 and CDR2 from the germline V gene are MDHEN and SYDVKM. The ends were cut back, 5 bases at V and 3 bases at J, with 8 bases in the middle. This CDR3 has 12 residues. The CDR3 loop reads CASSLDSYEQYF. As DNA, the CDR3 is TGTGCCAGCAGTCTGGACAGCTACGAGCAGTACTTC. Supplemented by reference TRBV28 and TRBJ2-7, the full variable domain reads DVKVTQSSRYLVKRTGEKVFLECVQDMDHENMFWYRQDPGLGLRLIYFSYDVKMKEKGDIPEGYSVSREKKERFSLILESASTNQTSMYLCASSLDSYEQYFGPGTRLTVT.

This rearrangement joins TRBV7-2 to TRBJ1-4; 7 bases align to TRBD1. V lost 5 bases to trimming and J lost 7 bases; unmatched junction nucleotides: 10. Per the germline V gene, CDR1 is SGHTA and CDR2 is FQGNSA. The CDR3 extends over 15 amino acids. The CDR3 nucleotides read TGTGCCAGCAGCCTCGGGACAGCGGGGGGTGAAAAACTGTTTTTT. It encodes CASSLGTAGGEKLFF.

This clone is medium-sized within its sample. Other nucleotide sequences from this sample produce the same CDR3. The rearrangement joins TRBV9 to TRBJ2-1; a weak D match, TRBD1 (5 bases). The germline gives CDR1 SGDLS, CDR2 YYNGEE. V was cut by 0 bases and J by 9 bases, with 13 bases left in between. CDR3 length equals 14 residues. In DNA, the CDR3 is TGTGCCAGCAGCGTAGCTTACCAGGGCGGTGAGCAGTTCTTC. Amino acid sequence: CASSVAYQGGEQFF.

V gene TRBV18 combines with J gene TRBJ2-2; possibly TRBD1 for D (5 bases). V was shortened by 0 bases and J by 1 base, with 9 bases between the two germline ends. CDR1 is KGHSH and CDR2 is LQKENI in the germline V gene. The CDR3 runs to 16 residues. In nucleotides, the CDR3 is TGTGCCAGCTCACCACCGAACCAGGGGAACACCGGGGAGCTGTTTTTT. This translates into CASSPPNQGNTGELFF.